These T cell receptor beta chains were read from a single sample in a study of early T cells in non-severe SARS-CoV-2 infection. In TCRdb, the 5' RACE reads were re-called with MiXCR into one record per CDR3 protein. The sample carries over 25,000 distinct CDR3 sequences, around 5.9% recorded once. The sample taken for sequencing was whole blood. The receptors were sampled from an adult who was a healthcare worker with PCR-confirmed SARS-CoV-2 infection or an uninfected control (not recorded which). The CDR3 runs from the conserved cysteine through the conserved F or W. A D gene is named only where the DNA matches it firmly. Clone size appears in some rows only: once, few, many, or a class for an expanded clone.

J | size | D | V | DNA | CDR3
TRBJ1-2 | NA | NA | TRBV25-1 | TGTGCCAGCAGTGCCACGGGCAACTATGGCTACACCTTC | CASSATGNYGYTF
TRBJ2-5 | few | NA | TRBV7-2 | TGTGCCAGCACCATCCAGGGGCAGACCCAGTACTTC | CASTIQGQTQYF
TRBJ2-3 | NA | NA | TRBV5-1 | TGCGCCAGCAGCTTGGGCCCCCCAGATACGCAGTATTTT | CASSLGPPDTQYF
TRBJ2-5 | many | TRBD2 | TRBV3-1 | TGTGCCAGCAGCCGGGGACTAGCGGCGCAAGAGACCCAGTACTTC | CASSRGLAAQETQYF
TRBJ1-1 | many | NA | TRBV20-1 | TGCAGTGCTAGAGAGGGAGGGGTCACTGAAGCTTTCTTT | CSAREGGVTEAFF
TRBJ1-4 | many | NA | TRBV28 | TGTGCCAGCAGTCGGGGCGGGGACGAAAAACTGTTTTTT | CASSRGGDEKLFF
TRBJ2-1 | NA | NA | TRBV10-2 | TGCGCCAGCAGTGAGTCCAGGGTCTATGAGCAGTTCTTC | CASSESRVYEQFF
TRBJ1-2 | many | TRBD1 | TRBV6-2/TRBV6-3 | TGTGCCAGCAGTGCCCCGCGGACAGGGCTCTATGGCTACACCTTC | CASSAPRTGLYGYTF
TRBJ2-7 | NA | NA | TRBV11-2 | TGTGCCAGCAGCTTAGAGGTTGGCTACGAGCAGTACTTC | CASSLEVGYEQYF
TRBJ1-2 | many | NA | TRBV12-3/TRBV12-4 | TGTGCCAGCACCTGGGGGGGCTCCGCTATTGGCTACACCTTC | CASTWGGSAIGYTF
TRBJ2-1 | many | TRBD1 | TRBV2 | TGTGCCAGCAGTGAATATAGGACAGGGGGATACAATGAGCAGTTCTTC | CASSEYRTGGYNEQFF
TRBJ2-7 | NA | TRBD1 | TRBV5-1 | TGCGCCAGCAGCTTGAACAGGGGATCGTACGAGCAGTACTTC | CASSLNRGSYEQYF
TRBJ2-7 | many | NA | TRBV5-4 | TGTGCCAGCAGCCCGGGACAAACCTACGAGCAGTACTTC | CASSPGQTYEQYF
TRBJ2-2 | many | NA | TRBV6-5 | TGTGCCAGCAGTTACTCTGGCGGTGGGACCGGGGAGCTGTTTTTT | CASSYSGGGTGELFF
TRBJ1-6 | NA | NA | TRBV20-1 | TGCAGTGCTAGAGAACAGCCTTATAATTCACCCCTCCACTTT | CSAREQPYNSPLHF
TRBJ2-7 | NA | TRBD1 | TRBV18 | TGTGCCAGCTCTCTTTACGACAGGGGGGCTTTTGAGCAGTACTTC | CASSLYDRGAFEQYF
TRBJ1-1 | NA | NA | TRBV5-1 | TGCGCCAGCAGCTTGGGACCCTCGGGCACTGAAGCTTTCTTT | CASSLGPSGTEAFF
TRBJ2-1 | many | TRBD1 | TRBV27 | TGTGCCAGCAGTCACACGGGACAGGGGGGCAATGAGCAGTTCTTC | CASSHTGQGGNEQFF
TRBJ2-1 | many | NA | TRBV10-3 | TGTGCCATCAGAGCTGTCGGGGGGCTTTACAATGAGCAGTTCTTC | CAIRAVGGLYNEQFF
TRBJ2-7 | few | NA | TRBV28 | TGTGCCAGCAAGTTACCGGGGGGCGCCTCCTACGAGCAGTACTTC | CASKLPGGASYEQYF